The next 32 T cell receptor beta chains were all read from a single sample in a study of blood T cell repertoires in COVID-19. Repertoires were generated with immunoSEQ multiplex PCR, while TCRdb's copy carries only in-frame clones and drops some. This table has some 62,000 clones, approximately 78% appearing once. The specimen sequenced was peripheral blood. These receptor sequences come from a man aged 55 to 70 with COVID-19, enrolled during active disease.

V gene TRBV5-1 combines with J gene TRBJ2-5; D possibly corresponds to TRBD1 (6 bases). The germline CDR1 and CDR2 sequences are SGHRS and YFSETQ. The CDR3 is 13 amino acids. V was shortened by 2 bases and J by 5 bases, with 10 bases between the two germline ends. The CDR3 loop is CASSFQGLETQYF. The CDR3 DNA reads as TGCGCCAGCAGCTTCCAGGGGCTGGAGACCCAGTACTTC.

V gene TRBV29-1 combines with J gene TRBJ2-1, with 8 bases identical to TRBD1. Germline lookup yields CDR1 SQVTM and CDR2 ANQGSEA. V shed 7 bases, J shed 5 bases, and the junction held 7 bases outside the gene matches. CDR3 size: 13 residues. This CDR3 reads CSADMTGDNEQFF. DNA for the CDR3: TGCAGCGCTGACATGACAGGGGACAATGAGCAGTTCTTC.

This sequence joins TRBV7-9 and TRBJ2-1; D call uncertain. This CDR3 comprises 12 residues. V lost 3 bases to trimming and J lost 5 bases, with 5 bases between them. Germline V gives CDR1 SEHNR, CDR2 FQNEAQ (reference sequence). CDR3 amino acids: CASSFLHNEQFF. DNA of the CDR3: TGTGCCAGCAGCTTTCTACACAATGAGCAGTTCTTC.

The J gene is TRBJ1-2, the V gene TRBV6-4; D unclear. Germline values: CDR1 MRHNA, CDR2 SNTAGT. The CDR3 has 13 amino acids. The V end was cut by 11 bases, the J end by 4 bases, with 17 bases between. This chain's CDR3 is CASSAATGYGYTF. CDR3 coding DNA: TGTGCCTCTTCGGCTGCGACGGGCTATGGCTACACCTTC.

The count of this clone is one. This chain links TRBV6-6 with TRBJ1-5; D not certain. Germline CDR1 MNHNY, CDR2 SVGAGI (reference sequence). Trimming removed 6 bases at V and 2 bases at J, with 5 bases between. The CDR3 runs 12 residues. CDR3 bases: TGTGCCAGCAGCTCTGGCAATCAGCCCCAGCATTTT. Translating it yields CASSSGNQPQHF.

This chain links TRBV2 with TRBJ1-1; D might be TRBD1 (5 bases). The V end was cut by 1 base, the J end by 2 bases, with 8 bases between. The length of the CDR3 is 14 residues. Per the germline V gene, CDR1 is SNHLY and CDR2 is FYNNEI. CDR3 sequence (DNA): TGTGCCAGCAGTGAAGACAGGATTAACACTGAAGCTTTCTTT. Its protein is CASSEDRINTEAFF.

This chain's CDR3 is CASMEGARGYTF. The CDR3 DNA reads as TGTGCCAGCATGGAGGGGGCGCGTGGCTACACCTTC. The chain carries TRBV28 and TRBJ1-2, with 7 bases fitting TRBD1. The germline V gene has CDR1 MDHEN and CDR2 SYDVKM. The V and J ends lost 7 bases and 7 bases, in that order; junction bases with no gene match: 6. This CDR3 comprises 12 residues.

This chain joins TRBV5-1 and TRBJ2-3; D is unclear. Trimming pared 4 bases from V and 5 bases from J, leaving 14 bases between. Germline values: CDR1 SGHRS, CDR2 YFSETQ. This CDR3 region has 14 residues. CDR3 bases: TGCGCCAGCAGCGGATCGCTAGGCCGAGATACGCAGTATTTT. Translated: CASSGSLGRDTQYF.

The gene calls are TRBV6-1 and TRBJ1-2; D unclear. V was pared by 0 bases and J by 4 bases, with 12 bases between. This CDR3 is 15 amino acids long. Germline CDR1 and CDR2: MNHNS and SASEGT. CDR3 residues: CASSEAETLTYGYTF. The DNA of the CDR3 is TGTGCCAGCAGTGAAGCGGAGACTTTGACCTATGGCTACACCTTC.

By share, this clone counts as medium-sized. The CDR3 does not end in the conserved phenylalanine or tryptophan, so this is likely a read error. The DNA is omitted, as the CDR3 cannot be located on it reliably, and the CDR3 follows TCRdb's listing. V usage is TRBV1 and J usage is TRBJ2-3; the table gives TRBD2 as D, unverified against the DNA. TRBV1 is assigned pseudogene status. The CDR3 sequence runs 10 residues, both termini included. CDR3: CTSSQPNGRP.

This rearrangement joins TRBV7-9 to TRBJ2-5; a possible D gene is TRBD2 (6 bases). The V and J ends lost 5 bases and 5 bases respectively, with 15 bases between them. CDR3 size: 14 residues. From germline, CDR1 is SEHNR and CDR2 FQNEAQ (reference sequence). For the CDR3, the DNA is TGTGCCAGCAGCCCTACCCTGGCGGGGGAGACCCAGTACTTC. Translated: CASSPTLAGETQYF.

Here the CDR3 reads CASSLDPGGTGELFF. The CDR3 DNA is TGTGCCAGCAGCTTGGATCCAGGGGGCACCGGGGAGCTGTTTTTT. The chain combines TRBV5-5 with TRBJ2-2; 7 bases match TRBD1. Germline lookup yields CDR1 SGHKS and CDR2 YYEKEE (reference sequence). Trimming removed 0 bases from V and 4 bases from J; junction bases left unmatched: 3. The CDR3 length is 15 residues. The full variable domain, completed using reference TRBV5-5 and TRBJ2-2, is DAGVTQSPTHLIKTRGQQVTLRCSPISGHKSVSWYQQVLGQGPQFIFQYYEKEERGRGNFPDRFSARQFPNYSSELNVNALLLGDSALYLCASSLDPGGTGELFFGEGSRLTVL.

This chain uses TRBV28 with TRBJ2-7, with 9 bases identical to TRBD2. Unmatched junction bases numbered 10, after V lost 4 bases and J lost 6 bases. The CDR3 is 15 amino acids. CDR1 and CDR2 from the germline V gene are MDHEN and SYDVKM. The CDR3 DNA reads TGTGCCAGCAGTTCAAACCTGGGACTAGCAGGCGAGCAGTACTTC. The encoded protein is CASSSNLGLAGEQYF.

The rearrangement joins TRBV7-6 to TRBJ2-7; tentative D call: TRBD2 (5 bases). Trimming removed 1 base at V and 2 bases at J, with 12 bases between. This CDR3 comprises 15 residues. Germline loops: CDR1 SGHVS, CDR2 FNYEAQ. CDR3 protein: CASSLGPERTYEQYF. For the CDR3, the DNA is TGTGCCAGCAGCTTAGGCCCAGAGCGGACCTACGAGCAGTACTTC.

This clone came up a few times. The chain uses TRBV7-3 and TRBJ1-5; D remains unclear. Germline values: CDR1 SGHTA, CDR2 FQGTGA. V lost 5 bases to trimming and J lost 5 bases, with 10 bases between them. The length of the CDR3 is 13 residues. The CDR3 sequence is CASSTTGDQPQHF. DNA for the CDR3: TGTGCCAGCAGCACTACGGGAGATCAGCCCCAGCATTTT.

V usage is TRBV14 and J usage is TRBJ2-1, with 8 bases fitting TRBD1. This CDR3 has 15 residues. Germline loops: CDR1 SGHDN, CDR2 FVKESK. V dropped 4 bases and J dropped 3; count of bases not matched to a gene: 5. The chain's CDR3 is CASSPHGQGYNEQFF. CDR3 DNA sequence: TGTGCCAGCAGCCCCCATGGACAGGGCTACAATGAGCAGTTCTTC.

The chain employs TRBV7-9 and TRBJ1-4; D is possibly TRBD1 (6 bases). The germline V gene encodes CDR1 SEHNR and CDR2 FQNEAQ (reference sequence). With 0 bases removed from V and 4 bases from J, the gap between germline ends came to 12 bases. The CDR3 length is 16 residues. As DNA, the CDR3 is TGTGCCAGCAGCTTAGCCGACAGGCCAATTAATGAAAAACTGTTTTTT. Amino acids: CASSLADRPINEKLFF. Filled out from reference TRBV7-9 and TRBJ1-4, the complete variable domain reads DTGVSQNPRHKITKRGQNVTFRCDPISEHNRLYWYRQTLGQGPEFLTYFQNEAQLEKSRLLSDRFSAERPKGSFSTLEIQRTEQGDSAMYLCASSLADRPINEKLFFGSGTQLSVL.

Written as DNA, the CDR3 is TGTGCCAGCAGCTTATCTAGGGAGGTGCACTACGAGCAGTACTTC. This encodes CASSLSREVHYEQYF. This chain connects TRBV11-3 to TRBJ2-7, with a tentative D call TRBD2 (6 bases). Germline V gives CDR1 SGHNT, CDR2 YENEEA. V was pared by 2 bases and J by 3 bases, with 14 bases between. The CDR3 is 15 residues long.

The sample holds one count of this clone. V and J are TRBV5-1 and TRBJ2-1; D is undetermined. This CDR3 contains 14 residues. Germline loops: CDR1 SGHRS, CDR2 YFSETQ. V was shortened by 0 bases and J by 2 bases, with 6 bases between the two germline ends. CDR3 sequence reads: CASSLGATYNEQFF. CDR3 DNA: TGCGCCAGCAGCTTGGGCGCCACCTACAATGAGCAGTTCTTC.

This clone was detected once. The V gene is TRBV10-1, the J gene TRBJ1-1; 8 positions match TRBD1. The CDR3 has 13 amino acids. Germline values: CDR1 WNHNN, CDR2 SYGVQD (reference sequence). V dropped 3 bases and J dropped 5; count of bases not matched to a gene: 2. This CDR3 is CASSDRGQTEAFF. The CDR3 DNA reads as TGCGCCAGCAGTGACAGGGGGCAGACTGAAGCTTTCTTT.

There are a few counts of this clone. The genes are TRBV10-3 and TRBJ1-5; 7 bases line up with TRBD1. Losses at the gene ends were 3 bases for V and 0 bases for J; bases not matched to a gene: 5. The CDR3 sequence is 16 residues long. CDR1 ENHRY and CDR2 SYGVKD come from the germline V gene. The CDR3 sequence is CAISDVPGGSNQPQHF. CDR3 bases: TGTGCCATCAGTGACGTGCCAGGGGGTAGCAATCAGCCCCAGCATTTT.

Only a few counts were recorded for this clone. This sequence joins TRBV5-1 and TRBJ1-6, with D perhaps matching TRBD1 (5 bases). This CDR3 region has 13 residues. The V end lost 7 bases, the J end lost 5 bases, and 10 bases lay between the germline ends. Per germline, CDR1 SGHRS and CDR2 YFSETQ. The chain's CDR3 is CASGTGNNSPLHF. The CDR3 nucleotides are TGCGCCAGCGGAACAGGCAATAATTCACCCCTCCACTTT.

This clone was seen more than once but under ten times. The junction and the germline gene differ at one end; a read error may be behind it. This chain uses TRBV11-2 with TRBJ1-2; D remains unclear. Germline V gives CDR1 SGHAT, CDR2 FQNNGV. This CDR3 is 12 amino acids long. As DNA, the CDR3 is TGTGCCAGCAGCCCCCAGAGAGGGCAGCCCATCTTC. Protein: CASSPQRGQPIF.

As for this clone: Additional DNA sequences in this sample encode the identical CDR3. The gene calls are TRBV30 and TRBJ1-5; D is unclear. Trimming removed 3 bases at V and 0 bases at J, with 9 bases between. This CDR3 comprises 14 residues. The germline V gene encodes CDR1 GTSNPN and CDR2 SVGIG (reference sequence). The CDR3 coding sequence is TGTGCCTGGAGGGTAGCGAATAGCAATCAGCCCCAGCATTTT. This encodes CAWRVANSNQPQHF.

This chain connects TRBV18 to TRBJ2-1; TRBD1 agrees at 10 bases. This CDR3 comprises 18 residues. Per germline, CDR1 KGHSH and CDR2 LQKENI. J gave up 6 bases and V 5 bases, and 16 bases lay outside the gene matches. In DNA, the CDR3 is TGTGCCAGCTCATCCGGGACAGGGGTACTAGTTCCTGGCAATGAGCAGTTCTTC. Translating gives CASSSGTGVLVPGNEQFF.

The chain joins TRBV19 to TRBJ1-6; D remains unclear. Germline CDR1 LNHDA, CDR2 SQIVND (reference sequence). CDR3 length equals 15 residues. V lost 5 bases and J lost 8, with 16 bases in between. DNA of the CDR3: TGTGCCAGTAGTCGAGGCGGGGTTCCTTATTCACCCCTCCACTTT. This codes for CASSRGGVPYSPLHF.

Notes on this clone: The same CDR3 can be traced to other DNA sequences in this sample. V and J are TRBV5-1 and TRBJ2-5; 11 bases agree with TRBD2. The germline gives CDR1 SGHRS, CDR2 YFSETQ. The CDR3 extends over 16 amino acids. J was trimmed by 5 bases and V by 0 bases; bases with no gene match: 6. The CDR3 coding sequence is TGCGCCAGCAGCTTGGGGCTAGCGGGGGGTCCGGAGACCCAGTACTTC. This codes for CASSLGLAGGPETQYF.

This clone has a single count. The chain uses TRBV11-2 and TRBJ2-1; D is possibly TRBD1 (5 bases). In germline, CDR1 is SGHAT, CDR2 FQNNGV. With 0 bases removed from V and 5 bases from J, the gap between germline ends came to 11 bases. The CDR3 loop spans 15 amino acids. The CDR3 protein is CASSLDFRGNNEQFF. In DNA, the CDR3 is TGTGCCAGCAGCTTAGATTTTAGGGGTAACAATGAGCAGTTCTTC.

The V gene is TRBV11-2, the J gene TRBJ2-3; tentatively, D is TRBD2 (6 bases). Germline CDR1 is SGHAT and CDR2 is FQNNGV. V lost 5 bases and J 2 bases, leaving 17 bases between the germline ends. The CDR3 runs 16 residues. The CDR3 spells CASSLEAGGFTDTQYF. DNA of the CDR3: TGTGCCAGCAGCCTCGAGGCAGGAGGGTTCACAGATACGCAGTATTTT.

This rearrangement joins TRBV24-1 to TRBJ2-3; 7 bases align to TRBD2. Germline V lookup: CDR1 KGHDR, CDR2 SFDVKD. J gave up 4 bases and V 4 bases, and 10 bases lay outside the gene matches. The CDR3 totals 16 residues. The chain's CDR3 is CATSDVGGSAADTQYF. CDR3 sequence (DNA): TGTGCCACCAGTGACGTGGGGGGGTCTGCCGCAGATACGCAGTATTTT.

The chain combines TRBV27 with TRBJ1-2, with 7 nucleotides matching TRBD1. V shed 6 bases and J 7 bases; nucleotides not matched to a gene: 14. This CDR3 is 15 amino acids long. CDR1 is MNHEY, CDR2 SMNVEV, per germline (reference sequence). This CDR3 is CASSGRSRDSSGYTF. The CDR3 region has the DNA TGTGCCAGCAGCGGTAGGTCTCGGGACAGCAGTGGCTACACCTTC.

The sample holds a few counts of this clone. V is TRBV5-6 and J is TRBJ2-5; TRBD2 aligns across 7 bases. The V segment lost 0 bases and the J segment 4 bases; nucleotides outside the gene matches: 6. The CDR3 length is 15 residues. In germline, CDR1 is SGHDT, CDR2 YYEEEE. CDR3 nucleotides: TGTGCCAGCAGCTTGGTTGCTAGCGGAAGAGAGACCCAGTACTTC. Translation gives CASSLVASGRETQYF.